The 21 T cell receptor beta chains given below trace back to one sample, sequenced in a study of blood T cell repertoires in COVID-19. The protocol was immunoSEQ multiplex PCR, while the TCRdb copy is restricted to in-frame clones and leaves out a portion. The sample contains about 14,000 clones, roughly 75% of which appear only once. The sequencing input was peripheral blood. These receptors were collected from a boy aged 2 to 9 with active or convalescent COVID-19.

The chain uses TRBV7-9 and TRBJ1-1; D remains ambiguous. There are 15 residues in the CDR3. Per the germline V gene, CDR1 is SEHNR and CDR2 is FQNEAQ (reference sequence). Trimming stripped 5 bases from V and 4 bases from J, with 17 bases between. CDR3 DNA sequence: TGTGCCAGCAGCCCCCCCTGGGGAGGGCCCACTGAAGCTTTCTTT. It codes for CASSPPWGGPTEAFF.

The chain employs TRBV27 and TRBJ2-3, with D uncertain. The CDR3 consists of 13 residues. Looked up from germline, CDR1 is MNHEY and CDR2 is SMNVEV (reference sequence). V gave up 5 bases and J gave up 2 bases, with 8 bases separating them. CDR3 bases: TGTGCCAGCAGTCCCCACAACACAGATACGCAGTATTTT. Translation: CASSPHNTDTQYF.

V is TRBV7-3 and J is TRBJ2-3; TRBD2 aligns across 10 bases. This CDR3 region has 15 residues. V shed 5 bases and J 5 bases; nucleotides not matched to a gene: 7. Germline CDR1 and CDR2: SGHTA and FQGTGA. The CDR3 DNA reads as TGTGCCAGCAGCCCTAGCGGGGGTCGTGGAGATACGCAGTATTTT. This encodes CASSPSGGRGDTQYF.

This clone was recorded only once. This chain connects TRBV5-4 to TRBJ2-3; D possibly corresponds to TRBD2 (5 bases). CDR3 size: 12 residues. Germline lookup yields CDR1 SGHNT and CDR2 YYREEE (reference sequence). Trimming cost V 4 bases and J 10 bases, with 13 bases left between them. CDR3 sequence reads: CASSPPGKAQYF. CDR3 bases: TGTGCCAGCAGCCCCCCGGGGAAGGCGCAGTATTTT.

This clone has only one observation. This chain links TRBV30 with TRBJ2-4; 10 bases agree with TRBD2. Per germline, CDR1 GTSNPN and CDR2 SVGIG (reference sequence). The CDR3 runs to 15 residues. V trimming: 2 bases; J trimming: 4 bases; junction bases outside the gene matches: 5. The CDR3 DNA is TGTGCCTGGAGTTTAGCGGGAGGTGGAAAAAACATTCAGTACTTC. Translation: CAWSLAGGGKNIQYF.

Only one count was recorded for this clone. This chain links TRBV3-1 (or the pseudogene TRBV3-2) with TRBJ1-6, with 9 bases that match TRBD1. This CDR3 region has 15 residues. CDR1 and CDR2 (germline): LGHDT, YNNKEL (reference sequence). Trimming took 4 bases from V and 10 from J; bases not matched to a gene: 8. DNA of the CDR3: TGTGCCAGCAGCCGCGGAGGGACAGGGAGCTCACCCCTCCACTTT. Translated: CASSRGGTGSSPLHF.

The chain links TRBV7-9 to TRBJ2-2, with D possibly matching TRBD1 (6 bases). V lost 3 bases and J 5 bases, leaving 16 bases between the germline ends. The CDR3 spans 16 residues. Germline CDR1 SEHNR, CDR2 FQNEAQ (reference sequence). The CDR3 sequence is CASSFRGQVGTGELFF. CDR3 sequence (DNA): TGTGCCAGCAGCTTCAGGGGCCAAGTAGGAACCGGGGAGCTGTTTTTT.

This chain links TRBV6-5 with TRBJ2-7, with D unclear. V dropped 4 bases and J dropped 3 bases, with 7 bases sitting between them. This CDR3 is built from 12 residues. From germline, CDR1 is MNHEY and CDR2 SVGAGI. CDR3 sequence (DNA): TGTGCCAGCAGTTTGCGAAGCTACGAGCAGTACTTC. Residues: CASSLRSYEQYF.

The CDR3 protein is CASSRESSGSIKETQYF. For the CDR3, the DNA is TGCGCCAGCAGCCGAGAAAGTAGCGGATCTATAAAAGAGACCCAGTACTTC. The chain joins TRBV4-3 to TRBJ2-5, with a possible D match to TRBD2 (6 bases). Trimming removed 4 bases at V and 3 bases at J, with 21 bases between. Germline values: CDR1 LGHNA, CDR2 YSLEER. The length of the CDR3 is 17 residues.

V usage is TRBV7-2 and J usage is TRBJ1-6; D may be TRBD1 (5 bases). The CDR3 runs 15 residues. Germline V gene data show CDR1 as SGHTA and CDR2 as FQGNSA. Trimming took off 7 bases at V and 6 bases at J, with 16 bases between the two ends. The chain's CDR3 is CASKSGGGRNSPLHF. CDR3 bases: TGTGCCAGCAAATCGGGCGGGGGACGTAATTCACCCCTCCACTTT.

The chain has TRBV19 and TRBJ1-5; D possibly corresponds to TRBD1 (5 bases). The germline V gene encodes CDR1 LNHDA and CDR2 SQIVND (reference sequence). Trimming removed 4 bases at V and 10 bases at J, with 23 bases between. The CDR3 is 16 amino acids. CDR3 sequence (DNA): TGTGCCAGTAGTACGGGGGGTTTCGGAGGGAGAGGTCCCCAGCATTTT. Translated: CASSTGGFGGRGPQHF.

V gene TRBV19 combines with J gene TRBJ1-2; 10 bases fit TRBD1. The CDR3 covers 11 residues. Germline V gives CDR1 LNHDA, CDR2 SQIVND (reference sequence). V dropped 8 bases and J dropped 13; count of bases not matched to a gene: 7. The CDR3: CASGDRGPSTF. CDR3 coding DNA: TGTGCCAGTGGGGACAGGGGACCGTCCACCTTC.

The J gene is TRBJ2-6, the V gene TRBV5-1; no clear D. The CDR3 runs to 16 residues. V lost 1 base and J lost 0, with 8 bases in between. Germline CDR1 reads SGHRS; CDR2 reads YFSETQ. The CDR3 nucleotides read TGCGCCAGCAGCTTGATTCCCCTCTCTGGGGCCAACGTCCTGACTTTC. Translating it yields CASSLIPLSGANVLTF.

By its share, this clone is medium-sized (0.01 to 0.1%). The chain couples TRBV28 to TRBJ2-7, with TRBD1 matching 8 bases. V trimming: 5 bases; J trimming: 11 bases; junction bases outside the gene matches: 11. Germline CDR1 reads MDHEN; CDR2 reads SYDVKM. This CDR3 region has 13 residues. CDR3 nucleotide sequence: TGTGCCAGCAGTGCCATCCCGGACAGGGTAAAGTACGTC. Protein: CASSAIPDRVKYV.

This chain joins TRBV19 and TRBJ1-6, with a possible D match to TRBD1 (6 bases). Germline V gene data show CDR1 as LNHDA and CDR2 as SQIVND (reference sequence). V lost 0 bases, J lost 10 bases, and 13 bases lay in between. This CDR3 contains 15 residues. CDR3 protein: CASSIDQGRGSPLHF. The CDR3, as DNA: TGTGCCAGTAGTATAGATCAGGGGAGGGGATCACCCCTCCACTTT.

The V and J genes are TRBV7-8 and TRBJ2-5; possible D gene TRBD1, 5 bases. The CDR3 spans 14 residues. The germline gives CDR1 SGHVS, CDR2 FQNEAQ. Trimming cost V 1 base and J 10 bases, with 16 bases left between them. Here the CDR3 DNA reads TGTGCCAGCAGCTTAGGGACATCGGGTTTCGACCAGTACTTC. Translating it yields CASSLGTSGFDQYF.

This chain connects TRBV6-5 to TRBJ1-2, with TRBD1 as a possible D gene (6 bases). The CDR3 is made up of 11 amino acids. CDR1 is MNHEY, CDR2 SVGAGI, per germline. V was clipped by 2 bases and J by 9 bases, with 7 bases between them. The DNA for the CDR3 is TGTGCCAGCAGTTACCAGGGGCGCTACACCTTC. Translated, it gives CASSYQGRYTF.

CDR3 DNA sequence: TGTGCCAGTAGTCTCCGGGACAGGGTCCGATCACCCCTCCACTTT. Translating gives CASSLRDRVRSPLHF. This chain connects TRBV19 to TRBJ1-6; TRBD1 agrees at 9 bases. CDR3 length equals 15 residues. V dropped 5 bases and J dropped 10; count of bases not matched to a gene: 9. The germline V gene encodes CDR1 LNHDA and CDR2 SQIVND (reference sequence).

This clone was seen a handful of times. The rearrangement joins TRBV28 to TRBJ1-5; D is perhaps TRBD1 (5 bases). Germline V gives CDR1 MDHEN, CDR2 SYDVKM. The CDR3 length is 16 residues. Trimming cost V 3 bases and J 7 bases, with 19 bases left between them. CDR3 region: CASSFPWEGAGQPQHF. The CDR3 bases are TGTGCCAGCAGTTTCCCGTGGGAAGGGGCGGGACAGCCCCAGCATTTT.

The CDR3 region has the DNA TGTGCCAGCAGCTTGTGGTTTTCGGACAGGGGTGGGGAAGAGACCCAGTACTTC. Its translation: CASSLWFSDRGGEETQYF. The V and J genes are TRBV5-5 and TRBJ2-5; 9 positions match TRBD1. CDR3 length: 18 amino acids. CDR1 and CDR2 from the germline V gene are SGHKS and YYEKEE (reference sequence). V was pared by 1 base and J by 3 bases, with 13 bases of the junction left unmatched.

This clone was counted only a few times. The chain recombines TRBV7-2 with TRBJ2-1, with a weak D call TRBD1 (5 bases). CDR3 length equals 14 residues. V lost 5 bases to trimming and J lost 4 bases, with 12 bases between them. Germline CDR1 SGHTA, CDR2 FQGNSA. The CDR3 bases are TGTGCCAGCAGCGGGGCTACTTTTTACAATGAGCAGTTCTTC. Translating it yields CASSGATFYNEQFF.